The rows below give T cell receptor beta chains drawn from one sample of a study of OX40 agonist ivuxolimab in advanced cancers. TCRdb keeps only in-frame clones here, not all; method: immunoSEQ multiplex PCR. The sample includes approximately 54,000 clones, 88% seen only once; the top ten take approximately 3.8%. Sample: CD4+ or CD8+ T cells sorted from blood, taken in a trial of the OX40 agonist ivuxolimab. Receptors were obtained from an adult with an advanced solid tumor such as melanoma, head and neck, liver or kidney cancer. Each CDR3 is given with its conserved first and last residue.

CDR3aa: CASSGTGQANGYTF
v_gene: TRBV5-1

CDR3aa: CASSYSGTSTGYTF
v_gene: TRBV6-6

CDR3aa: CASSLTDTQYF
v_gene: TRBV7-2

CDR3aa: CASNDRNYGYTF
v_gene: TRBV2

CDR3aa: CASSLPGLADTQYF
v_gene: TRBV28

CDR3aa: CATPHRGDTFSRYF
v_gene: TRBV5-3

CDR3aa: CASSYSRGQTSTEAFF
v_gene: TRBV6-5

CDR3aa: CATNSRGGNTEAFF
v_gene: TRBV10-3

CDR3aa: CAISDSMGRKYEQYF
v_gene: TRBV10-3

CDR3aa: CASSVAQRADTQYF
v_gene: TRBV9

CDR3aa: CASSLIRRGGGTDTQYF
v_gene: TRBV5-1

CDR3aa: CASSLPTLGEQYF
v_gene: TRBV5-4

CDR3aa: CASSERVSIDRARTEAFF
v_gene: TRBV19

CDR3aa: CASSLLTSRSPLHF
v_gene: TRBV28

CDR3aa: CAIRGAWDTEAFF
v_gene: TRBV10-3

CDR3aa: CASSSPVGDYGYTF
v_gene: TRBV5-6

CDR3aa: CASTRSGGTNTEAFF
v_gene: TRBV27

CDR3aa: CASSLTDYEQYF
v_gene: TRBV7-8

CDR3aa: CASESLPQGVYGYTF
v_gene: TRBV9

CDR3aa: CATSRKRQGGSPLHF
v_gene: TRBV15

CDR3aa: CASSPRDSRAVGSPLHF
v_gene: TRBV27

CDR3aa: CASRTDTFNEQFF
v_gene: TRBV2

CDR3aa: CAQGGTGTDGRDYEQYF
v_gene: TRBV25-1

CDR3aa: CASFNPVKTGSEQYF
v_gene: TRBV28

CDR3aa: CASSGQGGSTDTQYF
v_gene: TRBV6-1

CDR3aa: CASSPVTGVTGGYTF
v_gene: TRBV19

CDR3aa: CASSRHQGSDTQYF
v_gene: TRBV27

CDR3aa: CASSLGFKAFF
v_gene: TRBV7-2

CDR3aa: CASSLKAGGTHYGYTF
v_gene: TRBV27

CDR3aa: CSVGGLGPNEQFF
v_gene: TRBV29-1

CDR3aa: CASSSSGGANTDTQYF
v_gene: TRBV21-1

CDR3aa: CASSFSADNSPLHF
v_gene: TRBV5-1

CDR3aa: CASSPPTGPDTQYF
v_gene: TRBV18

CDR3aa: CASSPTIAYNEQFF
v_gene: TRBV7-3

CDR3aa: CASSLGRGEDTQYF
v_gene: TRBV5-1

CDR3aa: CASTAGTGGRETQYF
v_gene: TRBV2

CDR3aa: CASTPGFNYGYTF
v_gene: TRBV2

CDR3aa: CASSQESSYNEQFF
v_gene: TRBV4-2